This T cell receptor (beta chain) was sequenced for a study of T-cell reconstitution after alpha-beta-depleted transplantation in children. Germline CDR1 and CDR2: LGHDT and YNNKEL (reference sequence). This CDR3 is built from 15 residues. The V end was cut by 1 base, the J end by 3 bases, with 13 bases between. Unique molecular identifiers were incorporated into the prepared TCRbeta library. TCRdb redid the calling of the PCR reads with MiXCR, one entry per CDR3 protein. The sample lists just under 350,000 distinct CDR3 sequences, around 15% seen once, with around two fifths in the top ten. This clonotype was detected only a few times.

The sequence was collected from a male patient aged 2-15 years who had a stem cell transplant for acute lymphoblastic leukemia, so the T cells may come from the graft donor. The input for sequencing was PBMCs, mostly from graft donor cells, taken 360 days after TCRalphabeta/CD19-depleted stem cell transplant. The chain combines TRBV3-1 with TRBJ2-7, with D possibly being TRBD1 (6 bases). CDR3 region: CASSQAGTLHYEQYF. In DNA form, the CDR3 reads TGTGCCAGCAGCCAAGCAGGGACACTTCACTACGAGCAGTACTTC.